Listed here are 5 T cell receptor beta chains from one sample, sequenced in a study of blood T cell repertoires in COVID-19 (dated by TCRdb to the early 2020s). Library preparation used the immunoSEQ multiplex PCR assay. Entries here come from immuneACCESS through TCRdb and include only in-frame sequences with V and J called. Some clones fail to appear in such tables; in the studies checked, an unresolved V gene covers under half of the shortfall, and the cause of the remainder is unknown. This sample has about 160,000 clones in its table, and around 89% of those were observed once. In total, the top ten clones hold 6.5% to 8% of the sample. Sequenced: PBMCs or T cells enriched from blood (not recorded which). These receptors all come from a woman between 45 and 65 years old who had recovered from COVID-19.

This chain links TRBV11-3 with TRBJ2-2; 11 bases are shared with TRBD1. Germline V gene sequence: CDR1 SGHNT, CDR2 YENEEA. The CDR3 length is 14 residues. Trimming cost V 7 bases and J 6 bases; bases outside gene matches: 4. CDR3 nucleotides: TGTGCCAGCACCGGACAGGGGGCGTCCGGGGAGCTGTTTTTT. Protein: CASTGQGASGELFF.

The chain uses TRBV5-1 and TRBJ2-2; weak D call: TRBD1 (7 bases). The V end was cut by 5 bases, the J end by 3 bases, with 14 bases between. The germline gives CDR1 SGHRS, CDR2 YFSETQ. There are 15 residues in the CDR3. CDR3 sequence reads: CASSLSRGDTGELFF. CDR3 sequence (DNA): TGCGCCAGCAGTTTATCCAGGGGGGACACCGGGGAGCTGTTTTTT. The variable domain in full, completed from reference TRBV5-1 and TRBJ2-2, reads KAGVTQTPRYLIKTRGQQVTLSCSPISGHRSVSWYQQTPGQGLQFLFEYFSETQRNKGNFPGRFSGRQFSNSRSEMNVSTLELGDSALYLCASSLSRGDTGELFFGEGSRLTVL.

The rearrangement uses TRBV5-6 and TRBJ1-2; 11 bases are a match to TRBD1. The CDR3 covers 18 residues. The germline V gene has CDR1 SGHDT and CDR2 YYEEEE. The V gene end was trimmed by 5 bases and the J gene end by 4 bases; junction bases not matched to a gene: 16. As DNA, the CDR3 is TGTGCCAGCAGGACGAATGGACAGGGGGCAACTTACCGCTATGGCTACACCTTC. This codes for CASRTNGQGATYRYGYTF. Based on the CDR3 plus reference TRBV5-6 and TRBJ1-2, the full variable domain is DAGVTQSPTHLIKTRGQQVTLRCSPKSGHDTVSWYQQALGQGPQFIFQYYEEEERQRGNFPDRFSGHQFPNYSSELNVNALLLGDSALYLCASRTNGQGATYRYGYTFGSGTRLTVV.

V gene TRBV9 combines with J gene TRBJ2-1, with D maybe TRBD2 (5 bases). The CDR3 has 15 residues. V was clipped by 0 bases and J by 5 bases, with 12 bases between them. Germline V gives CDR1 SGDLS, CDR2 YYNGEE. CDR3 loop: CASSVAGLMDNEQFF. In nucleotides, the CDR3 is TGTGCCAGCAGCGTAGCGGGATTGATGGACAATGAGCAGTTCTTC. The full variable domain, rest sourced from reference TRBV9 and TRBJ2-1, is DSGVTQTPKHLITATGQRVTLRCSPRSGDLSVYWYQQSLDQGLQFLIQYYNGEERAKGNILERFSAQQFPDLHSELNLSSLELGDSALYFCASSVAGLMDNEQFFGPGTRLTVL.

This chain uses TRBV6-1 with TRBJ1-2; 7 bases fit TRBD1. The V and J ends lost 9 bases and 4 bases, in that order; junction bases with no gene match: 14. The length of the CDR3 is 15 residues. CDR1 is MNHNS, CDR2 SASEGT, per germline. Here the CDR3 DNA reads TGTGCCAGTTTAGTGACAGGGAGTGACGGCTATGGCTACACCTTC. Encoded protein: CASLVTGSDGYGYTF.